The clone carrying this TCR beta chain was seen many times. The antigen remains unidentified. Researchers barred patients who had uncontrolled infection, other autoimmune disease, pregnancy or lactation. Diagnosis rested on symptoms, serum thyroxine and TRAb, thyroid ultrasound, and orbital computed tomography. The data were obtained in a study of T cells in Graves' hyperthyroidism and ophthalmopathy. General observations from the study: Among clonotypes expanded in thyroid above 0.001, most were also found in blood. The model foresaw ophthalmopathy a median 6.5 months prior to onset.

The germline V gene encodes CDR1 SGHTA and CDR2 FQGNSA. The V and J ends lost 0 bases and 0 bases respectively, with 11 bases between them. The CDR3 totals 17 residues. Researchers amplified the TCR beta CDR3 regions from RNA transcripts. An initial round of RT-PCR targeting the TCR CDR3 relied on the HTBI primer set. From the multiplex PCR reads, TCRdb called clonotypes with MiXCR, one entry per CDR3 protein. The table lists some 600,000 distinct CDR3 sequences, roughly 46% of them singletons, with 8.2% in the top ten. The J gene is TRBJ1-4, the V gene TRBV7-2; unclear D gene. The TCR sequence derives from a woman aged 18-30 years with Graves' hyperthyroidism. The source material was peripheral blood or thyroid tissue (not recorded which). The CDR3 loop is CASSLAPARATNEKLFF. In DNA form, the CDR3 reads TGTGCCAGCAGCTTAGCTCCCGCCCGAGCAACTAATGAAAAACTGTTTTTT.